This T cell receptor beta chain was profiled in a study of a mutant IDH1 vaccine in newly diagnosed glioma. Study information: Patients in the study were vaccinated eight times, receiving shots in weeks 1, 3, 5, 7, 11, 15, 19 and 23. The earlier regimen, radiotherapy, temozolomide, or both, was most often both.

Indicated time point: week 11, during vaccination. Mutant IDH1 20-mer peptide, at 300 ug, made up each vaccine dose, with topical imiquimod. Each astrocytoma in the donors was new, WHO grade 3 or 4, IDH1-mutant and ATRX-lost. Trimming left V 5 bases short and J 0 bases short, with 14 bases between. The CDR3 loop spans 16 amino acids. Germline V lookup: CDR1 MDHEN, CDR2 SYDVKM. On this clone itself: Its antigen is undetermined.

Using immunoSEQ multiplex PCR, the repertoire was profiled, and TCRdb retains in-frame clones only, with some absent. The sample records fewer than 45,000 clones, around 83% being singletons. Study-level findings and limits: Pseudoprogression seemed unlinked to shifts in top peripheral T cell clonotypes.

The clonotype comes from a man between 35 and 55 years old with glioma. This chain uses TRBV28 with TRBJ1-5; D is uncertain. Sequenced here: PBMCs, sampled from a glioma patient whose treatment included an IDH1 peptide vaccine. CDR3 nucleotides: TGTGCCAGCAGTCCAAGACCGGGGAGTAGCAATCAGCCCCAGCATTTT. Amino acids: CASSPRPGSSNQPQHF.